These 2 T cell receptor beta chains were all obtained from the same sample, sequenced in a study of cytomegalovirus exposure and HLA in healthy donors. Use of 60 Vbeta and 13 Jbeta primers characterized the PCR. This table comes from immunoSEQ multiplex PCR, and its TCRdb copy is limited to in-frame clones, with some not included. The table counts around 35,000 clones; approximately 2.1% lies in the top ten. Sequenced: PBMCs. These TCRs come from a woman between 40 and 50 years old in good health and CMV-seropositive.

The chain recombines TRBV7-2 with TRBJ2-7, with 13 nucleotides matching TRBD2. J was trimmed by 2 bases and V by 5 bases; bases with no gene match: 6. The CDR3 consists of 16 residues. The V gene's germline CDR1 is SGHTA and CDR2 FQGNSA. The CDR3 sequence: CASSRTSGSHPYEQYF. Written as DNA, the CDR3 is TGTGCCAGCAGCCGGACTAGCGGGAGTCACCCCTACGAGCAGTACTTC. Combining the CDR3 with reference TRBV7-2 and TRBJ2-7 gives the whole variable domain GAGVSQSPSNKVTEKGKDVELRCDPISGHTALYWYRQSLGQGLEFLIYFQGNSAPDKSGLPSDRFSAERTGGSVSTLTIQRTQQEDSAVYLCASSRTSGSHPYEQYFGPGTRLTVT.

The rearrangement links TRBV7-9 to TRBJ1-6, with D maybe TRBD1 (6 bases). The germline V gene has CDR1 SEHNR and CDR2 FQNEAQ (reference sequence). V was cut by 5 bases and J by 9 bases, with 14 bases left in between. CDR3 length: 14 residues. The DNA for the CDR3 is TGTGCCAGCAGCCCTTCAGGGGAAGGTTCACCCCTCCACTTT. Translating gives CASSPSGEGSPLHF.